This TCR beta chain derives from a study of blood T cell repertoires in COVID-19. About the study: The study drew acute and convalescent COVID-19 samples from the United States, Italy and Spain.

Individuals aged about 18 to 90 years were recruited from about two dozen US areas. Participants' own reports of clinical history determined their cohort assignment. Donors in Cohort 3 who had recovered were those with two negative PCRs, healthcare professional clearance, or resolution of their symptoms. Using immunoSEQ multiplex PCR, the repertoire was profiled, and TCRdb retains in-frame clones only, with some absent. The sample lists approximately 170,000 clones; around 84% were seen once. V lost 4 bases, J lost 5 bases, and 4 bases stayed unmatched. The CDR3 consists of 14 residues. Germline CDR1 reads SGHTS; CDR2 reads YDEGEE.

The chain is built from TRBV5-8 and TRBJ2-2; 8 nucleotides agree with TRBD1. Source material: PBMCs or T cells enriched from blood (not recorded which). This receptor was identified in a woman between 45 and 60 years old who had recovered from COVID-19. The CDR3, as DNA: TGTGCCAGCAGCGGGGACAGGAGAACCGGGGAGCTGTTTTTT. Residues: CASSGDRRTGELFF.